This paragraph covers one T cell receptor (beta chain) sequence. The table came from immunoSEQ multiplex PCR; TCRdb's copy has only in-frame clones and leaves some out. This sample has 70,000 or so clones; 93% occur once, and the top ten carry about 2.6%. These data belong to a study of PD-1 blockade in classical Hodgkin lymphoma. The time point denotes: newly diagnosed, previously untreated cHL patient sample. The CDR3 has 15 amino acids. The germline CDR1 and CDR2 sequences are MNHNS and SASEGT. Trimming cost V 6 bases and J 6 bases; bases outside gene matches: 5. The chain carries TRBV6-1 and TRBJ2-1; TRBD2 matches at 13 bases. The sequenced material came from peripheral blood mononuclear cells (PBMCs). The TCR was taken from a human donor with classical Hodgkin lymphoma. CDR3 amino acids: CASSAGTSGTNEQFF. In DNA form, the CDR3 reads TGTGCCAGCAGCGCCGGGACTAGCGGGACCAATGAGCAGTTCTTC.